These T cell receptor beta chains were read from a single sample in a study of control samples from healthy donors and cancer patients. Generated by immunoSEQ multiplex PCR, the TCRdb table keeps only in-frame clones and is missing some. The table has under 85,000 clones, roughly 80% seen once. The sample consisted of PBMCs. The receptors were sampled from a woman aged 45-59 years with lung cancer. Both conserved end residues are part of each CDR3. D genes are given only for firm matches. Expanded clones get a size class; other rows say once, few or many, or leave the size out.

D: .
V: TRBV7-2
size: .
J: TRBJ1-2
CDR3: CASSPGQSYGYTF
DNA: TGTGCCAGCAGCCCCGGACAGAGCTATGGCTACACCTTC

D: TRBD1
V: TRBV10-3
size: .
J: TRBJ1-1
CDR3: CAIQRQGEEGEAFF
DNA: TGTGCCATCCAACGACAGGGGGAGGAAGGTGAAGCTTTCTTT

D: .
V: TRBV4-3
size: .
J: TRBJ1-2
CDR3: CASSQTTGTRFGYTF
DNA: TGCGCCAGCAGCCAAACCACAGGGACCCGTTTTGGCTACACCTTC

D: .
V: TRBV28
size: .
J: TRBJ1-2
CDR3: CASSLKDYGYTF
DNA: TGTGCCAGCAGTTTAAAAGACTATGGCTACACCTTC

D: .
V: TRBV19
size: .
J: TRBJ1-2
CDR3: CASSIVAQDRSRGYTF
DNA: TGTGCCAGTAGTATAGTTGCCCAGGACCGATCACGGGGCTACACCTTC

D: TRBD1
V: TRBV4-3
size: .
J: TRBJ2-5
CDR3: CASSQDRGKETQYF
DNA: TGCGCCAGCAGCCAAGACAGGGGGAAAGAGACCCAGTACTTC

D: TRBD1
V: TRBV27
size: .
J: TRBJ2-7
CDR3: CASSLYRDSHEQYF
DNA: TGTGCCAGCAGTTTATACCGGGACAGCCACGAGCAGTACTTC

D: .
V: TRBV12-3/TRBV12-4
size: .
J: TRBJ1-2
CDR3: CASSLRQASGYTF
DNA: TGTGCCAGCAGTCTCCGACAGGCCTCTGGCTACACCTTC

D: .
V: TRBV9
size: .
J: TRBJ2-1
CDR3: CASSVAASSYNEQFF
DNA: TGTGCCAGCAGCGTGGCAGCGAGCTCCTACAATGAGCAGTTCTTC

D: TRBD1
V: TRBV12-5
size: .
J: TRBJ2-7
CDR3: CASGPGQAYEQYF
DNA: TGTGCTAGTGGCCCCGGACAGGCCTACGAGCAGTACTTC

D: .
V: TRBV7-9
size: .
J: TRBJ1-2
CDR3: CASSLVRRVYYGYTF
DNA: TGTGCCAGCAGCTTAGTACGTAGGGTATACTATGGCTACACCTTC

D: .
V: TRBV11-2
size: .
J: TRBJ2-3
CDR3: CASNTGTRADTQYF
DNA: TGTGCCAGCAACACCGGGACGCGGGCGGATACGCAGTATTTT

D: .
V: TRBV27
size: .
J: TRBJ1-2
CDR3: CASSLSAGGGYTF
DNA: TGTGCCAGCAGTTTATCTGCGGGGGGGGGCTACACCTTC

D: .
V: TRBV3-1/TRBV3-2
size: few
J: TRBJ2-5
CDR3: CASKGSSQYVKETQYF
DNA: TGTGCCAGCAAAGGCTCTAGTCAGTATGTTAAAGAGACCCAGTACTTC

D: .
V: TRBV18
size: .
J: TRBJ2-7
CDR3: CASSPPSMGEQYF
DNA: TGTGCCAGCTCACCACCTTCCATGGGGGAGCAGTACTTC

D: TRBD1
V: TRBV7-2
size: .
J: TRBJ1-2
CDR3: CASSLGGGDYGYTF
DNA: TGTGCCAGCAGCTTAGGAGGGGGCGACTATGGCTACACCTTC

D: .
V: TRBV7-9
size: .
J: TRBJ2-1
CDR3: CASSWEGGISYNEQFF
DNA: TGTGCCAGCAGCTGGGAGGGGGGGATCTCCTACAATGAGCAGTTCTTC

D: .
V: TRBV5-1
size: .
J: TRBJ2-6
CDR3: CASRWSPSGANVLTF
DNA: TGCGCCAGCCGCTGGTCCCCCTCTGGGGCCAACGTCCTGACTTTC

D: TRBD2
V: TRBV29-1
size: .
J: TRBJ2-5
CDR3: CSATGTSGGSETQYF
DNA: TGCAGCGCAACCGGGACTAGCGGGGGGTCAGAGACCCAGTACTTC

D: .
V: TRBV5-6
size: .
J: TRBJ1-1
CDR3: CASSPGMTEAFF
DNA: TGTGCCAGCAGCCCAGGGATGACTGAAGCTTTCTTT

D: .
V: TRBV19
size: .
J: TRBJ1-2
CDR3: CASSPGGSFTIYGYTF
DNA: TGTGCCAGTAGTCCCGGTGGCTCTTTCACGATCTATGGCTACACCTTC

D: .
V: TRBV9
size: .
J: TRBJ2-1
CDR3: CASSVEGGVNNEQFF
DNA: TGTGCCAGCAGCGTAGAAGGCGGGGTAAACAATGAGCAGTTCTTC

D: .
V: TRBV3-1/TRBV3-2
size: .
J: TRBJ1-5
CDR3: CASSQDREQPQHF
DNA: TGTGCCAGCAGCCAAGACAGGGAACAGCCCCAGCATTTT

D: .
V: TRBV7-3
size: .
J: TRBJ2-1
CDR3: CASSLNSGSYNEQFF
DNA: TGTGCCAGCAGCTTAAACAGCGGATCCTACAATGAGCAGTTCTTC

D: TRBD1
V: TRBV6-5
size: .
J: TRBJ2-7
CDR3: CASSWTGGYEQYF
DNA: TGTGCCAGCAGTTGGACAGGGGGGTACGAGCAGTACTTC

D: .
V: TRBV18
size: few
J: TRBJ2-1
CDR3: CASSPGLNNEQFF
DNA: TGTGCCAGCTCACCCGGGTTAAACAATGAGCAGTTCTTC

D: TRBD1
V: TRBV7-9
size: .
J: TRBJ1-1
CDR3: CASSLGAGQGYTEAFF
DNA: TGTGCCAGCAGCTTAGGGGCGGGACAGGGGTACACTGAAGCTTTCTTT

D: .
V: TRBV2
size: few
J: TRBJ1-1
CDR3: CASSGPNTEAFF
DNA: TGTGCCAGCAGTGGGCCGAACACTGAAGCTTTCTTT

D: .
V: TRBV5-4
size: .
J: TRBJ1-1
CDR3: CASSSPQSQAFF
DNA: TGTGCCAGCAGCTCCCCACAGTCTCAAGCTTTCTTT

D: TRBD1
V: TRBV5-1
size: .
J: TRBJ1-3
CDR3: CASSLGTGDVNTIYF
DNA: TGCGCCAGCAGCTTGGGGACAGGGGATGTAAACACCATATATTTT

D: TRBD1
V: TRBV5-1
size: few
J: TRBJ1-1
CDR3: CASSWDRGDTEAFF
DNA: TGCGCCAGCAGCTGGGACAGGGGAGACACTGAAGCTTTCTTT

D: .
V: TRBV6-5
size: .
J: TRBJ1-1
CDR3: CASTATTGRAFF
DNA: TGTGCCAGCACCGCCACGACGGGTCGAGCTTTCTTT

D: TRBD2
V: TRBV11-3
size: .
J: TRBJ2-1
CDR3: CASSLPGGAVNEQFF
DNA: TGTGCCAGCAGCTTACCGGGGGGGGCCGTCAATGAGCAGTTCTTC

D: .
V: TRBV7-6
size: .
J: TRBJ1-1
CDR3: CASSTRVNTEAFF
DNA: TGTGCCAGCAGTACCAGGGTGAACACTGAAGCTTTCTTT

D: .
V: TRBV19
size: few
J: TRBJ2-5
CDR3: CASMDPSETQYF
DNA: TGTGCCAGTATGGACCCCTCGGAGACCCAGTACTTC